The clone carrying this T cell receptor beta chain has a handful of counts. The data were obtained in a study of identical twins. One entry per CDR3 protein, called by TCRdb with MiXCR from the 5' RACE reads. The sample records about 690,000 distinct CDR3 sequences, 21% being singletons. CDR3 size: 13 residues. Germline V gene sequence: CDR1 DFQATT, CDR2 SNEGSKA (reference sequence). Trimming at V came to 6 bases and at J to 3 bases, leaving 5 bases not matched to a gene. The same specimen was also included in a second study, on T cells expressing NK-cell markers. Per that study: HCMV seropositivity marked seven of the eight sequenced donors; one was seronegative.

The specimen was PBMCs. This TCR derives from a woman between 18 and 29 years old in good health. The chain employs TRBV20-1 and TRBJ1-1; TRBD1 agrees at 9 bases. The CDR3 coding sequence is TGCAGTGCCAGACAGGGGGACCACACTGAAGCTTTCTTT. Translated: CSARQGDHTEAFF.